What follows are 8 T cell receptor beta chains derived from one specimen sequenced in a study of blood T cell repertoires in COVID-19 (dated by TCRdb to 2020 to 2022). The method behind the library was the immunoSEQ multiplex PCR assay. Imported from immuneACCESS, the table was reduced by TCRdb to in-frame sequences with V and J called. These copies leave out some clones; in studies compared against another copy, an unresolved V gene accounts for under half, and the cause of the remainder is not known. This sample is represented by around 50,000 clones; 83% of them were singletons. The ten biggest clones cover roughly 5% of the sample. The sequenced sample consisted of peripheral blood. All receptors come from a human donor in a cohort sampled during active COVID-19.

This chain joins TRBV4-2 and TRBJ1-6; 7 nucleotides match TRBD1. J was trimmed by 5 bases and V by 4 bases; bases with no gene match: 8. Germline CDR1 is LGHNA and CDR2 is YNFKEQ. CDR3 length equals 16 residues. Here the CDR3 reads CASSRLGQLDNSPLHF. The DNA of the CDR3 is TGTGCCAGCAGCCGATTGGGACAGCTAGATAATTCACCCCTCCACTTT.

This clone was observed a handful of times. V is TRBV27 and J is TRBJ2-7, with D unresolved. The CDR3 is made up of 17 amino acids. Germline-derived CDR1 and CDR2 are MNHEY and SMNVEV (reference sequence). Trimming took off 3 bases at V and 0 bases at J, with 18 bases between the two ends. In nucleotides, the CDR3 is TGTGCCAGCAGTTTCTTTAATGAACACCTCAACTCCTACGAGCAGTACTTC. Translation gives CASSFFNEHLNSYEQYF.

This chain connects TRBV12-3 or TRBV12-4 to TRBJ2-7, with D perhaps TRBD2 (5 bases). Trimming took off 5 bases at V and 1 base at J, with 9 bases between the two ends. This CDR3 comprises 13 residues. CDR3 bases: TGTGCCAGCAGTCCCCGAGGGTCCTACGAGCAGTACTTC. This sequence encodes CASSPRGSYEQYF.

The chain uses TRBV5-1 and TRBJ1-2, with D unresolved. CDR3 length: 15 amino acids. Germline values: CDR1 SGHRS, CDR2 YFSETQ. The V gene lost 3 bases and the J gene lost 3 bases, with 15 bases spanning the gap. CDR3 coding DNA: TGCGCCAGCAGCTCCATAGACCTCGGGGACTATGGCTACACCTTC. It translates to CASSSIDLGDYGYTF.

This chain connects TRBV3-1 (or the pseudogene TRBV3-2) to TRBJ2-5, with D maybe TRBD2 (7 bases). V was shortened by 0 bases and J by 5 bases, with 31 bases between the two germline ends. The CDR3 spans 21 residues. Looked up from germline, CDR1 is LGHDT and CDR2 is YNNKEL (reference sequence). DNA of the CDR3: TGTGCCAGCAGCCAAGATTTTTGGCTTAGGTGCGGTAAGGGGGGAGGGGAGACCCAGTACTTC. This codes for CASSQDFWLRCGKGGGETQYF.

This clone appeared once. The genes are TRBV9 and TRBJ2-3; TRBD2 matches at 14 bases. Trimming at V came to 4 bases and at J to 7 bases, leaving 8 bases not matched to a gene. There are 16 residues in the CDR3. Germline CDR1 and CDR2: SGDLS and YYNGEE. CDR3: CASSLGTSGGKNTQYF. The CDR3 bases are TGTGCCAGCAGCTTGGGGACTAGCGGGGGTAAAAATACGCAGTATTTT.

The rearrangement uses TRBV19 and TRBJ2-3; TRBD1 matches at 10 bases. The germline V gene encodes CDR1 LNHDA and CDR2 SQIVND (reference sequence). The CDR3 length is 16 residues. V shed 3 bases, J shed 3 bases, and the junction held 6 bases outside the gene matches. The CDR3 spells CASSISDRGRTDTQYF. The DNA for the CDR3 is TGTGCCAGTAGTATCTCGGACAGGGGGAGGACAGATACGCAGTATTTT.

The gene calls are TRBV19 and TRBJ1-2, with 7 positions matching TRBD1. CDR3 length equals 15 residues. CDR1 is LNHDA, CDR2 SQIVND, per germline (reference sequence). V trimming: 7 bases; J trimming: 5 bases; junction bases outside the gene matches: 13. CDR3 residues: CASTDSLGGEYGYTF. CDR3 coding DNA: TGTGCCAGTACCGACTCGCTAGGGGGCGAGTATGGCTACACCTTC.